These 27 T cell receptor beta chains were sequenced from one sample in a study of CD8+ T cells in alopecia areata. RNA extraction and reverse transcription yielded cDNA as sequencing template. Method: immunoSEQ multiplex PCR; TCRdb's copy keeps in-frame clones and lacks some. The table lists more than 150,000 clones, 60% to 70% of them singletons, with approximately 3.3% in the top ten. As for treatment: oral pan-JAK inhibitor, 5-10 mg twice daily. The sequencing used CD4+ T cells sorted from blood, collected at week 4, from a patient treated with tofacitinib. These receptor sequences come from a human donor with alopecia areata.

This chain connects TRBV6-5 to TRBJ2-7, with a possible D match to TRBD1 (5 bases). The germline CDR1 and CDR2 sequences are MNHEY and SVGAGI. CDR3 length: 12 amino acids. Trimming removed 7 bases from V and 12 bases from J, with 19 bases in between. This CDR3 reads CASTDTTDSLYF. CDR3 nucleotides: TGTGCCAGCACCGACACCACCGACAGCCTGTACTTC.

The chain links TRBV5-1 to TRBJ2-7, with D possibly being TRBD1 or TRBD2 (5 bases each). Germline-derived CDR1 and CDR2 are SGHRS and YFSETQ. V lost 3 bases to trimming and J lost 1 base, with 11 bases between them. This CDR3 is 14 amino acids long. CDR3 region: CASSSGTASYEQYF. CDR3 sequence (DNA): TGCGCCAGCAGCTCCGGGACCGCTTCCTACGAGCAGTACTTC.

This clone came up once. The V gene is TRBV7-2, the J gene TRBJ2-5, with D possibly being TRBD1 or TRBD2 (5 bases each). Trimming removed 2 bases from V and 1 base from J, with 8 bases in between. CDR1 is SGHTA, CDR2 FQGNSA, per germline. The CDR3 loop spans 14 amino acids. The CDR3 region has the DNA TGTGCCAGCAGCTTACTTGGGGGCCAAGAGACCCAGTACTTC. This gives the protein CASSLLGGQETQYF.

CDR3 protein: CSARGDGELFF. The CDR3 DNA reads TGCAGTGCTAGAGGTGACGGGGAGCTGTTTTTT. The J gene is TRBJ2-2, the V gene TRBV20-1; unclear D gene. This CDR3 has 11 residues. V gave up 1 base and J gave up 7 bases, with 4 bases separating them. The germline V gene has CDR1 DFQATT and CDR2 SNEGSKA (reference sequence).

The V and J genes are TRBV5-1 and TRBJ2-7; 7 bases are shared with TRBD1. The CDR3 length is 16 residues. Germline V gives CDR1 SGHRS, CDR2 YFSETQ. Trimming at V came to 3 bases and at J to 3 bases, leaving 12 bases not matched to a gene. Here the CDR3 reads CASSYSGSGQSYEQYF. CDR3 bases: TGCGCCAGCAGCTACTCCGGTTCGGGACAGAGCTACGAGCAGTACTTC.

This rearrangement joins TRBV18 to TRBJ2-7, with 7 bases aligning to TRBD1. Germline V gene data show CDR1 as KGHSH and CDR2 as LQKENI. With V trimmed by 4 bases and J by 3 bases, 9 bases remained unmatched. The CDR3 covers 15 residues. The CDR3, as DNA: TGTGCCAGCTCACTCCGTAACAGGGGTGTCTACGAGCAGTACTTC. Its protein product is CASSLRNRGVYEQYF.

Here the CDR3 reads CASSVEGRSTDTQYF. DNA for the CDR3: TGCGCCAGCAGCGTGGAAGGTAGGAGCACAGATACGCAGTATTTT. V gene TRBV5-1 combines with J gene TRBJ2-3; D is undetermined. From germline, CDR1 is SGHRS and CDR2 YFSETQ. The CDR3 has 15 amino acids. The V end was cut by 4 bases, the J end by 0 bases, with 12 bases between.

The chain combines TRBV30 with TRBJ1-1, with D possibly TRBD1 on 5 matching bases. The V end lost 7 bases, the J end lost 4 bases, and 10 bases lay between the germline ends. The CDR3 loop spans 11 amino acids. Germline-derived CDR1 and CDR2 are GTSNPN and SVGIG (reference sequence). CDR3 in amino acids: CASSGGTEAFF. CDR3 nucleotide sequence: TGTGCCTCATCTGGGGGCACTGAAGCTTTCTTT.

DNA of the CDR3: TGTGCCAGCAGTGTGGATTCACCCCTCCACTTT. Its translation is CASSVDSPLHF. The rearrangement joins TRBV6-1 to TRBJ1-6; D remains unclear. Germline V gene sequence: CDR1 MNHNS, CDR2 SASEGT. V gave up 4 bases and J gave up 8 bases, with 3 bases separating them. The CDR3 consists of 11 residues.

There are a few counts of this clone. CDR3 DNA: TGTGCCAGCAGCTGGAGGGGTGGCCAGCCCCAGCATTTT. It encodes CASSWRGGQPQHF. This chain connects TRBV7-9 to TRBJ1-5, with D possibly TRBD1 on 5 matching bases. CDR3 length: 13 amino acids. Germline values: CDR1 SEHNR, CDR2 FQNEAQ (reference sequence). V lost 4 bases to trimming and J lost 7 bases, with 11 bases between them. Filled out from reference TRBV7-9 and TRBJ1-5, the complete variable domain reads DTGVSQNPRHKITKRGQNVTFRCDPISEHNRLYWYRQTLGQGPEFLTYFQNEAQLEKSRLLSDRFSAERPKGSFSTLEIQRTEQGDSAMYLCASSWRGGQPQHFGDGTRLSIL.

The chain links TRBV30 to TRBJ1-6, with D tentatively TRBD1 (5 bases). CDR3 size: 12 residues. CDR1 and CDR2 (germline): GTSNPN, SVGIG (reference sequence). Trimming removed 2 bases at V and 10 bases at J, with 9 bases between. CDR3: CAWSQTESPLHF. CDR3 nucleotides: TGTGCCTGGAGTCAGACAGAATCACCCCTCCACTTT.

CDR3 DNA: TGTGCCAGCAGCCGTCGAAGGGAGATGAACACTGAAGCTTTCTTT. It specifies CASSRRREMNTEAFF. This chain links TRBV6-5 with TRBJ1-1; D not certain. There are 15 residues in the CDR3. The V end was cut by 6 bases, the J end by 0 bases, with 14 bases between. Germline V gene data show CDR1 as MNHEY and CDR2 as SVGAGI.

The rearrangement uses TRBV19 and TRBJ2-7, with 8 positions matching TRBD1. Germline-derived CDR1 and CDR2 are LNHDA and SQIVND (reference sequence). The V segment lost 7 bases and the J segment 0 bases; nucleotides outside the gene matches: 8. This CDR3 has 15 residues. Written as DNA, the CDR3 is TGTGCCAGTACCCGAAGGACAGGGAGCTCCTACGAGCAGTACTTC. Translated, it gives CASTRRTGSSYEQYF.

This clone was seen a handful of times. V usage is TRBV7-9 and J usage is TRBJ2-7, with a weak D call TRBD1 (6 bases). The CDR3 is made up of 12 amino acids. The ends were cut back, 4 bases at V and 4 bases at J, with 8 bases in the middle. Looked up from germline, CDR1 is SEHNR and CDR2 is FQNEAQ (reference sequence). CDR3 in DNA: TGTGCCAGCAGCTGGACAGAGTACGAGCAGTACTTC. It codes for CASSWTEYEQYF.

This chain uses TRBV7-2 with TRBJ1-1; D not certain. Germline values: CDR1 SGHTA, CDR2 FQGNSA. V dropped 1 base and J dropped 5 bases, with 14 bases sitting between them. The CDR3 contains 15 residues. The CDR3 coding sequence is TGTGCCAGCAGCTTAGGGTGGTTGGGCACTACTGAAGCTTTCTTT. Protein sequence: CASSLGWLGTTEAFF.

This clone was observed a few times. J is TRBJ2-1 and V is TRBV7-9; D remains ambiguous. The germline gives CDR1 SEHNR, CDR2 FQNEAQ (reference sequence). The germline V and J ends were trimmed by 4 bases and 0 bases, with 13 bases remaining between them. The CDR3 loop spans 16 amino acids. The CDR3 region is CASSSIPSSSYNEQFF. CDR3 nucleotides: TGTGCCAGCAGCTCCATACCCTCCAGCTCCTACAATGAGCAGTTCTTC.

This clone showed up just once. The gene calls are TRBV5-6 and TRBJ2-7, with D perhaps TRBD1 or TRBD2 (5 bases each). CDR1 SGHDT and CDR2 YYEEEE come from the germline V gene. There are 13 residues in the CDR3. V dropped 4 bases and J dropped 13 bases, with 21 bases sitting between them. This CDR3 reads CASSHIDLNRGYF. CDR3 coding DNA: TGTGCCAGCAGCCACATCGATCTAAACCGGGGCTACTTC.

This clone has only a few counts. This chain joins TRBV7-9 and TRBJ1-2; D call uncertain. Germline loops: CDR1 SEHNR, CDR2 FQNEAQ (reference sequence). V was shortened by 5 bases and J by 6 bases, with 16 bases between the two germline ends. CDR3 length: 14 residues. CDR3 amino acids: CASSDLALGDGYTF. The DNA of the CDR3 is TGTGCCAGCAGCGACTTAGCCCTAGGAGATGGCTACACCTTC. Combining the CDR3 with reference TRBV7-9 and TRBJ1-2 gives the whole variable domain DTGVSQNPRHKITKRGQNVTFRCDPISEHNRLYWYRQTLGQGPEFLTYFQNEAQLEKSRLLSDRFSAERPKGSFSTLEIQRTEQGDSAMYLCASSDLALGDGYTFGSGTRLTVV.

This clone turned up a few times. CDR3 coding DNA: TGCAGCGGGGAATCGGATAGCAATCAGCCCCAGCATTTT. Translated, it gives CSGESDSNQPQHF. This sequence joins TRBV29-1 and TRBJ1-5; the D is unclear. V gave up 7 bases and J gave up 0 bases, with 10 bases separating them. This CDR3 region has 13 residues. CDR1 SQVTM and CDR2 ANQGSEA come from the germline V gene.

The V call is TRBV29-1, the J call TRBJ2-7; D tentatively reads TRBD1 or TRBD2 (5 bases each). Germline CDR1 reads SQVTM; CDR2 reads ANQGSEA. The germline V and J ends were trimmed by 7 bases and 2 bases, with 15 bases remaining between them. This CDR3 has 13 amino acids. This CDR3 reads CSARWDRTYEQYF. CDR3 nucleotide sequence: TGCAGCGCCCGATGGGACCGAACCTACGAGCAGTACTTC.

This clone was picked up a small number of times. CDR3 coding DNA: TGTGCCAGCAGTTTAGGTGGGGGGGCCCACAATGAGCAGTTCTTC. Protein product: CASSLGGGAHNEQFF. This chain connects TRBV28 to TRBJ2-1; D might be TRBD2 (7 bases). CDR1 is MDHEN, CDR2 SYDVKM, per germline. The CDR3 runs to 15 residues. Trimming left V 2 bases short and J 5 bases short, with 13 bases between.

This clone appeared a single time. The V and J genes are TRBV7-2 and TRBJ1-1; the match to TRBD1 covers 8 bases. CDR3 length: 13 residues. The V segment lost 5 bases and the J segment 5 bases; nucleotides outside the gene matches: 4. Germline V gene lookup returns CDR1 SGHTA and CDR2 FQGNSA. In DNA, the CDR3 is TGTGCCAGCAGCCCCCAGGGGGCAACTGAAGCTTTCTTT. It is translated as CASSPQGATEAFF.

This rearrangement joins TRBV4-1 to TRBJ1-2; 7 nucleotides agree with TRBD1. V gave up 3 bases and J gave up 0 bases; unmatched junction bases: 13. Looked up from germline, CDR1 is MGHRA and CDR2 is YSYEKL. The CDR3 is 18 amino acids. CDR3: CASSHKIRGAPSNYGYTF. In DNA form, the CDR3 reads TGCGCCAGCAGCCATAAGATCAGGGGGGCACCTTCTAACTATGGCTACACCTTC.

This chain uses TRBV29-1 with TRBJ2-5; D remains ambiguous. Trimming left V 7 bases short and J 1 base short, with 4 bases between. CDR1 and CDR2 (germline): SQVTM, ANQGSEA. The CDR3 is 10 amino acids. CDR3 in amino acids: CSGSQETQYF. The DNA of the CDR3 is TGCAGCGGTTCCCAAGAGACCCAGTACTTC.

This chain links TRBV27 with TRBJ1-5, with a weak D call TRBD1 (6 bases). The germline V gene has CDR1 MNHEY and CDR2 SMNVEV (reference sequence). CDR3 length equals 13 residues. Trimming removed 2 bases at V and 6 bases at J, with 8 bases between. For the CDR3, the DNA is TGTGCCAGCAGTTTAACAGGGAGTCAGCCCCAGCATTTT. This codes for CASSLTGSQPQHF.

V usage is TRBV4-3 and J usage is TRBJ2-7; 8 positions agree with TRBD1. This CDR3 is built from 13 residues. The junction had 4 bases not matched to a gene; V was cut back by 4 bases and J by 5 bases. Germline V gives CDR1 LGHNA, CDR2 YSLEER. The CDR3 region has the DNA TGCGCCAGCAGCCCCTGGACAGGGAACGAGCAGTACTTC. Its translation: CASSPWTGNEQYF.

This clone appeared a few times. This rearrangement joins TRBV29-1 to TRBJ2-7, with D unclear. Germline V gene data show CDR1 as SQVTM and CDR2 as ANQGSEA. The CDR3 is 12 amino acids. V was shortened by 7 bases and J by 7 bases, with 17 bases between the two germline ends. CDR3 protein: CSALRPPEEQYF. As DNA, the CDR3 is TGCAGCGCCCTTAGGCCCCCTGAGGAGCAGTACTTC.